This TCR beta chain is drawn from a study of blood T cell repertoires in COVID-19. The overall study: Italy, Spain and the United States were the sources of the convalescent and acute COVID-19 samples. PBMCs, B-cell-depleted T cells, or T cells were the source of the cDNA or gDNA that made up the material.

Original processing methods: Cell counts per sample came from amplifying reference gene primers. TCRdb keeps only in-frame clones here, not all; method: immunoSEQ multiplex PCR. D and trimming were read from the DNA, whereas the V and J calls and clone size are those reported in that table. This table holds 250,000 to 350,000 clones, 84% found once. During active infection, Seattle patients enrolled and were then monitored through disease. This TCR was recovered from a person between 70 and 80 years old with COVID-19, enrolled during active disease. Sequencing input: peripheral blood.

The CDR3 loop is CASSLNRDRDQPQHF. In DNA form, the CDR3 reads TGTGCCAGCAGCTTAAACCGGGACAGGGATCAGCCCCAGCATTTT. The V call is TRBV7-8, the J call TRBJ1-5; 9 bases line up with TRBD1. This CDR3 is built from 15 residues. CDR1 is SGHVS and CDR2 is FQNEAQ in the germline V gene. V was pared by 2 bases and J by 5 bases, with 4 bases of the junction left unmatched. The whole variable domain, filled in from reference TRBV7-8 and TRBJ1-5, reads GAGVSQSPRYKVAKRGQDVALRCDPISGHVSLFWYQQALGQGPEFLTYFQNEAQLDKSGLPSDRFFAERPEGSVSTLKIQRTQQEDSAVYLCASSLNRDRDQPQHFGDGTRLSIL.